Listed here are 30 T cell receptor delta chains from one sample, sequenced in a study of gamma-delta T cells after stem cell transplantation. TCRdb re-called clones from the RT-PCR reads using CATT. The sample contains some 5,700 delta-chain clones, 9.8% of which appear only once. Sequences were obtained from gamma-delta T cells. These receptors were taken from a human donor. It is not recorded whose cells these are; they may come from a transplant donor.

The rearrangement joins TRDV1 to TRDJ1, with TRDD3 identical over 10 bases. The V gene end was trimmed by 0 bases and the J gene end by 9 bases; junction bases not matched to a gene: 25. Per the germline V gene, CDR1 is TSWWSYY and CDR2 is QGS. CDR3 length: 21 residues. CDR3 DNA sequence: TGTGCTCTTGGGGAACTAGGTCTTTCCCACCTACTGGGGGATCCGAGGGGGGAACTCATCTTT. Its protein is CALGELGLSHLLGDPRGELIF.

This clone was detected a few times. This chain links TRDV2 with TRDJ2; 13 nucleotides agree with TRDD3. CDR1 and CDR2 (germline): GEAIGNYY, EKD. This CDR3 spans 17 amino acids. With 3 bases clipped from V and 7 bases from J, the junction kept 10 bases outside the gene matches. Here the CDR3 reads CACDVLLGDTKGAQLFF. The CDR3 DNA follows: TGTGCCTGTGACGTGTTACTGGGGGATACGAAGGGAGCACAACTCTTCTTT.

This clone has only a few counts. CDR3 sequence reads: CACDKMFLGPTGGRFGGQVYTDKLIF. The CDR3, as DNA: TGTGCCTGTGACAAGATGTTCCTCGGACCGACTGGGGGGAGGTTCGGAGGTCAGGTGTACACCGATAAACTCATCTTT. The chain recombines TRDV2 with TRDJ1; TRDD3 aligns across 8 bases. Trimming cost V 2 bases and J 0 bases; bases outside gene matches: 37. The CDR3 is 26 amino acids. CDR1 and CDR2 from the germline V gene are GEAIGNYY and EKD.

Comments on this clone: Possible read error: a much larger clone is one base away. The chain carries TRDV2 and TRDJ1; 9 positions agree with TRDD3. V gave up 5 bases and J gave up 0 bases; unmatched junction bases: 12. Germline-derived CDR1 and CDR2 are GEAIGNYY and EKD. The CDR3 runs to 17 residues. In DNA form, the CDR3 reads TGTGCCTGTGGCCCTGTACTGGGGGACTTGTACACCGATAAACTCATCTTT. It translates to CACGPVLGDLYTDKLIF.

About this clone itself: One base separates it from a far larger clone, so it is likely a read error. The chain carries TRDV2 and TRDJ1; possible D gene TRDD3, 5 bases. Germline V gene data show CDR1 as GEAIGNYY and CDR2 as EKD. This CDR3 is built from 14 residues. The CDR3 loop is CACDTVLVTDKLTF. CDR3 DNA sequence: TGTGCCTGTGACACCGTACTGGTCACCGATAAACTCACCTTT.

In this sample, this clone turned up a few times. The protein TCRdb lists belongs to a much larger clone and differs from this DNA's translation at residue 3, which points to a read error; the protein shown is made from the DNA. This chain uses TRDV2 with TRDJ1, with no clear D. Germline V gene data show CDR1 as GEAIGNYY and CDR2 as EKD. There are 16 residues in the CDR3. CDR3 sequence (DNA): TGTGCCCGTGACACCCTCTCTGGACGCTTGACCGATAAACTCATCTTT. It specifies CARDTLSGRLTDKLIF.

CDR3 protein: CACDTRTGGYAIGTDKLIF. The CDR3 DNA is TGTGCCTGTGACACCCGCACTGGGGGATACGCAATCGGCACCGATAAACTCATCTTT. The rearrangement joins TRDV2 to TRDJ1; 13 nucleotides match TRDD3. Germline values: CDR1 GEAIGNYY, CDR2 EKD. Trimming cost V 0 bases and J 1 base; bases outside gene matches: 10. The CDR3 runs to 19 residues.

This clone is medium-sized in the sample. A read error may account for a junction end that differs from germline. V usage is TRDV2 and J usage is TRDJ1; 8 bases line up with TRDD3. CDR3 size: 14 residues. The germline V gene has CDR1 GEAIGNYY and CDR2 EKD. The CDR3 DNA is TGTGCCTCTGACAAACTGGGGGACACCGATAAACTCATCTTT. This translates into CASDKLGDTDKLIF.

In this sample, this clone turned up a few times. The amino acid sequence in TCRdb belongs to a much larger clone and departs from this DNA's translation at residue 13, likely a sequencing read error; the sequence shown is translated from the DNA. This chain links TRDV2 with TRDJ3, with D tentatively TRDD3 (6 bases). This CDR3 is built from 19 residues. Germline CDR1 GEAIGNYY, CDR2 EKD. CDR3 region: CACDTPGVTSSWGTRQMFF. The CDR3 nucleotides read TGTGCCTGTGACACCCCGGGGGTTACAAGCTCCTGGGGCACCCGACAGATGTTTTTC.

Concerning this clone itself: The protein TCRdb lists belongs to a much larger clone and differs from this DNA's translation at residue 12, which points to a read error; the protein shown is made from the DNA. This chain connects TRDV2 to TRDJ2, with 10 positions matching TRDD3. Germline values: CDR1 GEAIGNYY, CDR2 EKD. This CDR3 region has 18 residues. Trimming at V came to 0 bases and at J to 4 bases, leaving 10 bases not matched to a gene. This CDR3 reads CACDTLLGDGASTAQLFF. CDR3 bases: TGTGCCTGTGACACCTTACTGGGGGATGGAGCTTCGACAGCACAACTCTTCTTT.

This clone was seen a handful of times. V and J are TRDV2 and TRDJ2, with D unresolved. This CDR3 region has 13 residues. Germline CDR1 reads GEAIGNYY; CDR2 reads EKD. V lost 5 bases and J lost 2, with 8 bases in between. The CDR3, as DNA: TGTGCCTGTGGCCGGACCTTGACAGCACAACTCTTCTTT. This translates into CACGRTLTAQLFF.

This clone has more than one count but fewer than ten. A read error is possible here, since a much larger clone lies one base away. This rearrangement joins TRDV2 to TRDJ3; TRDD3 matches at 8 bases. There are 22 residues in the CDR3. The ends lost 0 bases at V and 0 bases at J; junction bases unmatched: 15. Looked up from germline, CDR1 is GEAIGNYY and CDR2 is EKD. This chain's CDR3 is CACDTGGSGGLNTSWDTRQMFF. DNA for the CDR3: TGTGCCTGTGACACCGGGGGCTCTGGGGGACTCAATACCTCCTGGGACACCCGACAGATGTTTTTC.

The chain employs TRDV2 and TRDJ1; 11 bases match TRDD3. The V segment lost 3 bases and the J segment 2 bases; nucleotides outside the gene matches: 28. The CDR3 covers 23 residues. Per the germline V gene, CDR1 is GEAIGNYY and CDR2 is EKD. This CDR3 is CACDPIIPGRHLGDTVRTDKLIF. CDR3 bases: TGTGCCTGTGACCCCATTATACCCGGACGACATCTGGGGGATACAGTGAGGACCGATAAACTCATCTTT.

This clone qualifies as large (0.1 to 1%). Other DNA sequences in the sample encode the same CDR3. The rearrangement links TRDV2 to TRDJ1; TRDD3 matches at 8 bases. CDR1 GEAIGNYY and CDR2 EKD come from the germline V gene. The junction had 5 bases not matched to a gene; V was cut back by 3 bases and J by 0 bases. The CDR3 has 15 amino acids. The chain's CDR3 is CACDPWGRDTDKLIF. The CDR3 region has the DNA TGTGCCTGTGACCCCTGGGGGAGGGACACCGATAAACTCATCTTT.

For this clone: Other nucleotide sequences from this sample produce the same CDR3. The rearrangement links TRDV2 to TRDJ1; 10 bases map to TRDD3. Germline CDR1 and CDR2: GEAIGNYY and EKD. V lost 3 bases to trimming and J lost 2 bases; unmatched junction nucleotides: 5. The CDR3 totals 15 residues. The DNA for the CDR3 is TGTGCCTGTGACGCATTACTGGGGGATACCGATAAACTCATCTTT. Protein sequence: CACDALLGDTDKLIF.

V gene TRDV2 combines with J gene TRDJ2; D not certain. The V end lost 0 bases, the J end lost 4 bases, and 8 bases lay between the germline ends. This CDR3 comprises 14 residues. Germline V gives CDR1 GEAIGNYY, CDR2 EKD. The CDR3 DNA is TGTGCCTGTGACACCGGGGCCCCGACAGCACAACTCTTCTTT. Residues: CACDTGAPTAQLFF.

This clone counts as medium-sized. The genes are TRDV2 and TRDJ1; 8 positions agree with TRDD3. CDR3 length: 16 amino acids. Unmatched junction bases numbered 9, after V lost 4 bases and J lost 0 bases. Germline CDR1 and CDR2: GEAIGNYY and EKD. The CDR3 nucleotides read TGTGCCTGTGATACGATACTGGGGGCTTACACCGATAAACTCATCTTT. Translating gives CACDTILGAYTDKLIF.

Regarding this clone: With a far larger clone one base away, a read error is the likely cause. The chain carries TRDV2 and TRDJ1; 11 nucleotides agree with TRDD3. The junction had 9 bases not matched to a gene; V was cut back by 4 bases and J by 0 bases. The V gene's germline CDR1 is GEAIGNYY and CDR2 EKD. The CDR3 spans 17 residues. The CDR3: CACDQVGDTSHTDKLIF. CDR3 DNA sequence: TGTGCCTGTGATCAAGTGGGGGATACGAGCCACACCGATAAACTCATCTTT.

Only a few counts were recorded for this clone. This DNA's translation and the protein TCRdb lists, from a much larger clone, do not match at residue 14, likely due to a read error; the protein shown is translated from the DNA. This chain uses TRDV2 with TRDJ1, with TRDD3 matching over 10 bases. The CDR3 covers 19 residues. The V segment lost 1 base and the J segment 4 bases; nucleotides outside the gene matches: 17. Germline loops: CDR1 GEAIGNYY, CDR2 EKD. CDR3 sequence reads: CACDTLDGGYTPYIDKLIF. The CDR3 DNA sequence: TGTGCCTGTGACACTTTGGATGGGGGATACACCCCCTACATCGATAAACTCATCTTT.

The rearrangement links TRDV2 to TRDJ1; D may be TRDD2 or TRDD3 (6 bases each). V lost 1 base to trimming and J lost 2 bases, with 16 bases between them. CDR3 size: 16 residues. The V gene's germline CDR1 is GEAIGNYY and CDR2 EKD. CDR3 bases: TGTGCCTGTGACACTATGCTTCCTGGGGATACCGATAAACTCATCTTT. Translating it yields CACDTMLPGDTDKLIF.

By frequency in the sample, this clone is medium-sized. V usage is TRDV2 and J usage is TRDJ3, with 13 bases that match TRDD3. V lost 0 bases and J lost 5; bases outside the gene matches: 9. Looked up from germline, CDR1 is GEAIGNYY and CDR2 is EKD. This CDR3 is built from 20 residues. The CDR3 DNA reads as TGTGCCTGTGACACCCTTAACACTGGGGGATACGCCCGGGACACCCGACAGATGTTTTTC. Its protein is CACDTLNTGGYARDTRQMFF.

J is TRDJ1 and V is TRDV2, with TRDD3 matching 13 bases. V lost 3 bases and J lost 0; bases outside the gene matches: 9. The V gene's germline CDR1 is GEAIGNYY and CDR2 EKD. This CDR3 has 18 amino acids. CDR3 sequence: CACDGLGDTQDDTDKLIF. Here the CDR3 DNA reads TGTGCCTGTGACGGACTGGGGGATACGCAAGACGACACCGATAAACTCATCTTT.

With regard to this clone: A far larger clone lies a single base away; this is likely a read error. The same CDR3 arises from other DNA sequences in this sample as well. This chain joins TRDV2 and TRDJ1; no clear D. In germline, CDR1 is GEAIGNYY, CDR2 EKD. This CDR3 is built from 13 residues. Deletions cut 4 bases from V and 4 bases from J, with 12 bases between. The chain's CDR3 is CACDNLDGDKLIF. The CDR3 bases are TGTGCCTGTGATAACCTGGATGGCGATAAACTCATCTTT.

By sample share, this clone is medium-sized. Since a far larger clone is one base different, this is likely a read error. CDR3 region: CACDVLTGGYADLIF. In DNA form, the CDR3 reads TGTGCCTGTGACGTCCTTACTGGGGGATACGCGGACCTCATCTTT. J is TRDJ1 and V is TRDV2, with 13 bases fitting TRDD3. The CDR3 totals 15 residues. The trim removed 3 bases at V and 11 bases at J, leaving 11 bases unmatched. Germline lookup yields CDR1 GEAIGNYY and CDR2 EKD.

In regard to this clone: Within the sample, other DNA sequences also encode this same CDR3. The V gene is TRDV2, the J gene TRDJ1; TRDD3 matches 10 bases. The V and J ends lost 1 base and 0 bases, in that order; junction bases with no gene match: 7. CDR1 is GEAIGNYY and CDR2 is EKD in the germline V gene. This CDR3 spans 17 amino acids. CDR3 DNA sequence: TGTGCCTGTGACACTCTACTGGGGGATCCCTACACCGATAAACTCATCTTT. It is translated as CACDTLLGDPYTDKLIF.

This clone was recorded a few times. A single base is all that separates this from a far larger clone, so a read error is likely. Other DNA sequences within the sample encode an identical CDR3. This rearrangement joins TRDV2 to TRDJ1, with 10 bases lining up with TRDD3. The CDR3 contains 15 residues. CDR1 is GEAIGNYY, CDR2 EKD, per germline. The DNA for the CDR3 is TGTGCCTGTGACACGCTGGGGGATAAGTCAGATAAGCTCATCTTT. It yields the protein CACDTLGDKSDKLIF.

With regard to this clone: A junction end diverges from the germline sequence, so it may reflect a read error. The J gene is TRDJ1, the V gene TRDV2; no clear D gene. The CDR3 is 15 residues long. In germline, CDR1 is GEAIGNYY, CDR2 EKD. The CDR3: CACDTVSQYTAKLIF. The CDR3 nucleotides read TGTGCCTGTGACACCGTTTCCCAGTATACCGCTAAACTCATCTTT.

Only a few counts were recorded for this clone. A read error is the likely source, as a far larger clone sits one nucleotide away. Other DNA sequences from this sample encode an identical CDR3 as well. In DNA, the CDR3 is TGTGCCTGTGACACCGTTTCCTCTAATGATCCTGGGGATCCACTCAACTACTACACCGATAAACTTATCTTT. Amino acids: CACDTVSSNDPGDPLNYYTDKLIF. This chain links TRDV2 with TRDJ1, with D tentatively TRDD3 (6 bases). Germline-derived CDR1 and CDR2 are GEAIGNYY and EKD. This CDR3 comprises 24 residues.

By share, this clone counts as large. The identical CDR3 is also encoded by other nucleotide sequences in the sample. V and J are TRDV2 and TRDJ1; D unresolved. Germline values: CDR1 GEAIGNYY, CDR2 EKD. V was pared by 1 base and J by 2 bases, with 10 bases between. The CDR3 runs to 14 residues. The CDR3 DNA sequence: TGTGCCTGTGACACGTTACTGATGACCGATAAACTCATCTTT. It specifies CACDTLLMTDKLIF.

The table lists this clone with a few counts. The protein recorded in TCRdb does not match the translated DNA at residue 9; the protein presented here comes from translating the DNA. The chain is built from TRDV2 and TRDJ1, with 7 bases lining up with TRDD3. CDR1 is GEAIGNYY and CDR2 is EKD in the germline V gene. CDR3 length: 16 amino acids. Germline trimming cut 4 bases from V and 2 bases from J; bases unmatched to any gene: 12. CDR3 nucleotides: TGTGCCTGTGAAGAGTTGGGGGACGCTACAACCGATAAACTCATCTTT. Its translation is CACEELGDATTDKLIF.